The following is a TCR beta chain sequence with its context. What it binds is unknown. TCRdb's table, derived via immunoSEQ multiplex PCR, lists solely in-frame clones and lacks some. The sample includes about 110,000 clones, roughly 93% seen only once; the top ten take 2.5% to 3%. This CDR3 is built from 14 residues. CDR1 and CDR2 from the germline V gene are LGHDT and YNNKEL (reference sequence). V was pared by 3 bases and J by 3 bases, with 12 bases between. These data originate in a study of T cell responses to AZD1222 COVID-19 vaccine. Study conclusions and caveats: Females made up more of the donors, who were largely white British, and clonal diversity may have come out too low. Spike-specific TCRs gained breadth and depth after people received two AZD1222 doses.

The V call is TRBV3-1 (or the pseudogene TRBV3-2), the J call TRBJ2-7, with D maybe TRBD2 (5 bases). Source: peripheral blood, taken 28 days after the second AZD1222 dose. This TCR was recovered from an adult who received the AZD1222 COVID-19 vaccine. CDR3: CASSQTTMSYEQYF. The CDR3 nucleotides are TGTGCCAGCAGCCAGACTACAATGAGCTACGAGCAGTACTTC.